This T cell receptor beta chain was sequenced in a study of blood T cell repertoires in COVID-19 (dated by TCRdb to 2020 to 2022). Some background on the complete study: Samples from collaborators originated in the United States, Italy and Spain and spanned both the acute and convalescent phases of COVID-19. The prospective study material was composed of cDNA or gDNA derived from T cells, B-cell-depleted T cells, or PBMCs. The dataset comprised deeply sampled blood TCRbeta repertoires from subjects exposed to, actively infected with, or recovered from COVID-19. A freely available public database, intended as a resource for researchers studying the immune response to SARS-CoV-2, is where the repertoires were released. Samples came from the ongoing ImmuneRACE study (first 160 participants) plus 1,254 subjects from 6 global collaborators. A de-identified subject ID, COVID-19 status, age in years and sex were almost always included in the sample metadata. Where HLA class I and class II types were available, the types were taken from metadata supplied by the sample provider, not from assay-based typing. Points the paper makes about the study in general: How much clinical and demographic metadata was included differed by source and by participant, and the metadata was provided uncurated.

In the prospective study, participants were about 18 to 100 years old, resided in about two dozen geographic areas of the United States, and were enrolled through a virtual design. Cohort assignment in the prospective study relied on participant-reported clinical history from a screening survey and a study questionnaire. Recovered participants in ImmuneRACE Cohort 3 were defined as having two consecutive negative NP/OP PCR tests, clearance from a healthcare professional, or resolution of symptoms. In the prospective study, mobile phlebotomists collected whole blood, serum and a nasopharyngeal or oropharyngeal swab from each participant. Additional blood draws and questionnaires over an approximately two-month period could optionally be provided by prospective study participants. Before DNA extraction, blood samples from the prospective study were shipped at room temperature or frozen. The immunoSEQ Assay, a bias-controlled multiplex PCR, was used to amplify TCRbeta CDR3 regions from genomic DNA. As for how the authors treated the data: The number of nucleated cells in each sample was estimated by amplification of reference gene primers within the assay. Sequence reads were collapsed and filtered to measure the absolute abundance of every unique TCRbeta CDR3 rearrangement. Productive Simpson clonality was computed per sample as the square root of Simpson's diversity index over productive rearrangements. The source is immuneACCESS, and TCRdb retained only in-frame sequences with V and J called. Part of the clones is not carried over; for the studies checked, unresolved V genes explain less than half of this, and the remainder is unexplained. The DNA gave D and trimming, while V, J and clone size come from that table. This sample lists 350,000 to 400,000 clones; more than 75% were detected once. 1.2% of the sample is taken by the ten largest.

Turning to this clone: Its antigen is still unknown. No base quality values were provided; no much bigger clone lies one nucleotide off.

This TCR came from a young woman who had recovered from COVID-19. Sequences were obtained from PBMCs or T cells enriched from blood (not recorded which).

Read as DNA, the sequence is TGCGCCAGCAGTCAATCGAAGGACAGGGGGGTTTCACCCCTCCACTTT. This sequence encodes CASSQSKDRGVSPLHF. Rearrangement joined TRBV23-1 to TRBJ1-6, with 10 junctional bases fitting TRBD1. TRBV23-1 is identified as an open reading frame with a role that is uncertain. The germline V and J ends show losses of 0 bases and 9 bases respectively, and no gene match explains 5 bases of the junction. The CDR3 measures 16 amino acids from cysteine to phenylalanine. Here the CDR3 DNA is all that survives: 48 bases in frame from base 1.